Listed below are T cell receptor beta chains from one sample, sequenced in a study of PD-1 blockade in classical Hodgkin lymphoma. Profiling relied on immunoSEQ multiplex PCR, and the TCRdb table lists in-frame clones only, not all of them. The sample has approximately 15,000 clones, around 80% seen once; the top ten hold roughly a quarter. Material: peripheral blood mononuclear cells (PBMCs), obtained before the second cycle of nivolumab. Receptor source: a human donor with classical Hodgkin lymphoma. Both conserved end residues are part of each CDR3. Each record gives: V gene, clone size, D gene, J gene, CDR3 protein, CDR3 DNA. The D gene is left open where the match is weak. Clone sizes are given selectively: once, few, many, or a class where the clone is expanded.

V gene: TRBV29-1
clone size: .
D gene: .
J gene: TRBJ1-5
CDR3 protein: CSVNQGKGQPQHF
CDR3 DNA: TGCAGCGTAAACCAGGGCAAGGGCCAGCCCCAGCATTTT

V gene: TRBV7-3
clone size: .
D gene: .
J gene: TRBJ2-3
CDR3 protein: CASSLTPQDTDTQYF
CDR3 DNA: TGTGCCAGCAGCTTAACTCCCCAGGATACAGATACGCAGTATTTT

V gene: TRBV7-8
clone size: .
D gene: .
J gene: TRBJ1-5
CDR3 protein: CASSAGPGGGKPQHF
CDR3 DNA: TGTGCCAGCAGCGCGGGACCGGGAGGAGGGAAGCCCCAGCATTTT

V gene: TRBV18
clone size: .
D gene: .
J gene: TRBJ1-5
CDR3 protein: CASSPSSNQPQHF
CDR3 DNA: TGTGCCAGCTCACCATCTAGCAATCAGCCCCAGCATTTT

V gene: TRBV29-1
clone size: .
D gene: .
J gene: TRBJ1-4
CDR3 protein: CSAAGRVNEKLFF
CDR3 DNA: TGCAGCGCCGCAGGCAGAGTTAATGAAAAACTGTTTTTT

V gene: TRBV7-8
clone size: .
D gene: .
J gene: TRBJ1-6
CDR3 protein: CASSLGVNSPLHF
CDR3 DNA: TGTGCCAGCAGCTTAGGGGTGAATTCACCCCTCCACTTT

V gene: TRBV11-2
clone size: .
D gene: .
J gene: TRBJ2-5
CDR3 protein: CASSPDMFKETQYF
CDR3 DNA: TGTGCCAGCAGCCCCGACATGTTTAAAGAGACCCAGTACTTC

V gene: TRBV6-6
clone size: .
D gene: TRBD1
J gene: TRBJ1-1
CDR3 protein: CASQGGWGTEAFF
CDR3 DNA: TGTGCCAGTCAAGGGGGCTGGGGCACTGAAGCTTTCTTT

V gene: TRBV10-3
clone size: .
D gene: TRBD1
J gene: TRBJ2-2
CDR3 protein: CAISEWTGGAGTGELFF
CDR3 DNA: TGTGCCATCAGTGAGTGGACAGGGGGCGCTGGCACCGGGGAGCTGTTTTTT

V gene: TRBV6-5
clone size: .
D gene: .
J gene: TRBJ1-6
CDR3 protein: CASSRDGPPPLHF
CDR3 DNA: TGTGCCAGCAGCCGGGACGGACCGCCACCCCTCCACTTT

V gene: TRBV4-3
clone size: .
D gene: .
J gene: TRBJ2-1
CDR3 protein: CASSHSTVYYNEQFF
CDR3 DNA: TGCGCCAGCAGCCACTCTACGGTATACTACAATGAGCAGTTCTTC

V gene: TRBV6-5
clone size: .
D gene: .
J gene: TRBJ1-1
CDR3 protein: CASSYGGRANTEAFF
CDR3 DNA: TGTGCCAGCAGTTACGGGGGACGGGCGAACACTGAAGCTTTCTTT

V gene: TRBV9
clone size: .
D gene: .
J gene: TRBJ2-2
CDR3 protein: CASSAGGNTGELFF
CDR3 DNA: TGTGCCAGCAGCGCTGGGGGGAACACCGGGGAGCTGTTTTTT

V gene: TRBV18
clone size: .
D gene: .
J gene: TRBJ2-5
CDR3 protein: CASSQGRQETQYF
CDR3 DNA: TGTGCCAGCTCACAAGGGCGCCAAGAGACCCAGTACTTC

V gene: TRBV5-1
clone size: .
D gene: .
J gene: TRBJ1-6
CDR3 protein: CASSPPQASSPLHF
CDR3 DNA: TGCGCCAGCAGCCCACCTCAGGCTAGTTCACCCCTCCACTTT

V gene: TRBV5-5
clone size: .
D gene: .
J gene: TRBJ1-1
CDR3 protein: CASSLSAMNTEAFF
CDR3 DNA: TGTGCCAGCAGCCTCTCCGCCATGAACACTGAAGCTTTCTTT

V gene: TRBV28
clone size: .
D gene: TRBD1
J gene: TRBJ1-2
CDR3 protein: CASSRRMTGVGYTF
CDR3 DNA: TGTGCCAGCAGCCGTAGAATGACAGGGGTTGGCTACACCTTC

V gene: TRBV7-8
clone size: .
D gene: .
J gene: TRBJ2-7
CDR3 protein: CASSPTGPSYEQYF
CDR3 DNA: TGTGCCAGCAGCCCTACAGGCCCCTCCTACGAGCAGTACTTC

V gene: TRBV2
clone size: .
D gene: .
J gene: TRBJ2-7
CDR3 protein: CASSEGAGEIYEQYF
CDR3 DNA: TGTGCCAGCAGTGAAGGGGCAGGGGAAATCTACGAGCAGTACTTC

V gene: TRBV28
clone size: once
D gene: TRBD2
J gene: TRBJ2-1
CDR3 protein: CASSRSGGLGNEQFF
CDR3 DNA: TGTGCCAGCAGCCGGAGCGGGGGGCTGGGAAATGAGCAGTTCTTC

V gene: TRBV6-1
clone size: .
D gene: TRBD1
J gene: TRBJ1-1
CDR3 protein: CASRDRRQGEAFF
CDR3 DNA: TGTGCCAGCAGAGACAGACGACAGGGTGAAGCTTTCTTT

V gene: TRBV4-3
clone size: .
D gene: .
J gene: TRBJ1-2
CDR3 protein: CASSPRDGGYGYTF
CDR3 DNA: TGCGCCAGCAGCCCCAGGGACGGGGGCTATGGCTACACCTTC

V gene: TRBV6-1
clone size: .
D gene: .
J gene: TRBJ2-1
CDR3 protein: CASSEYRLNEQFF
CDR3 DNA: TGTGCCAGCAGTGAATATAGGCTTAATGAGCAGTTCTTC

V gene: TRBV5-1
clone size: .
D gene: .
J gene: TRBJ2-3
CDR3 protein: CASSLVQTEVGRDTQYF
CDR3 DNA: TGCGCCAGCAGCTTGGTCCAAACAGAAGTGGGCCGAGATACGCAGTATTTT

V gene: TRBV7-2
clone size: medium-sized
D gene: .
J gene: TRBJ2-7
CDR3 protein: CASSRQPFTEYYEQYF
CDR3 DNA: TGTGCCAGCAGCCGTCAACCGTTCACTGAATACTACGAGCAGTACTTC

V gene: TRBV2
clone size: once
D gene: .
J gene: TRBJ2-4
CDR3 protein: CASGAPGENIQYF
CDR3 DNA: TGTGCCAGCGGCGCCCCGGGAGAAAACATTCAGTACTTC

V gene: TRBV4-1
clone size: .
D gene: .
J gene: TRBJ1-3
CDR3 protein: CASSPPGSGNTIYF
CDR3 DNA: TGCGCCAGCAGTCCCCCGGGCTCTGGAAACACCATATATTTT

V gene: TRBV30
clone size: .
D gene: .
J gene: TRBJ2-7
CDR3 protein: CAWTGTYEQYF
CDR3 DNA: TGTGCCTGGACGGGAACCTACGAGCAGTACTTC

V gene: TRBV4-2
clone size: .
D gene: TRBD2
J gene: TRBJ2-3
CDR3 protein: CASSHRGGRVDDTQYF
CDR3 DNA: TGTGCCAGCAGCCACCGGGGGGGGCGGGTAGACGATACGCAGTATTTT

V gene: TRBV2
clone size: .
D gene: .
J gene: TRBJ1-2
CDR3 protein: CASNPQGPLNYGYTF
CDR3 DNA: TGTGCCAGCAACCCACAGGGCCCCCTTAACTATGGCTACACCTTC

V gene: TRBV7-2
clone size: .
D gene: TRBD2
J gene: TRBJ2-4
CDR3 protein: CASSSVGGAKNIQYF
CDR3 DNA: TGTGCCAGCAGCTCGGTGGGGGGGGCCAAAAACATTCAGTACTTC

V gene: TRBV5-4
clone size: .
D gene: TRBD2
J gene: TRBJ2-2
CDR3 protein: CASSGTSGGVTGELFF
CDR3 DNA: TGTGCCAGCAGCGGGACTAGCGGGGGTGTTACCGGGGAGCTGTTTTTT

V gene: TRBV21-1
clone size: once
D gene: .
J gene: TRBJ2-7
CDR3 protein: CASSKGAWAGNNYSYEQYF
CDR3 DNA: TGTGCCAGCAGCAAAGGGGCCTGGGCAGGGAATAATTACTCCTACGAGCAGTACTTC

V gene: TRBV5-1
clone size: .
D gene: .
J gene: TRBJ1-6
CDR3 protein: CASSYGSYNSPLHF
CDR3 DNA: TGCGCCAGCAGCTACGGCTCCTATAATTCACCCCTCCACTTT

V gene: TRBV5-1
clone size: .
D gene: .
J gene: TRBJ2-5
CDR3 protein: CASSLEVSSETQYF
CDR3 DNA: TGCGCCAGCAGCTTGGAGGTCTCCTCGGAGACCCAGTACTTC

V gene: TRBV7-2
clone size: .
D gene: .
J gene: TRBJ1-5
CDR3 protein: CASSLDSVQPQHF
CDR3 DNA: TGTGCCAGCAGCTTAGACTCGGTCCAGCCCCAGCATTTT

V gene: TRBV4-2
clone size: .
D gene: .
J gene: TRBJ2-3
CDR3 protein: CASSQVLQVDTQYF
CDR3 DNA: TGTGCCAGCAGCCAAGTTTTACAGGTAGATACGCAGTATTTT

V gene: TRBV11-3
clone size: .
D gene: TRBD1
J gene: TRBJ2-6
CDR3 protein: CASSPGTGGFFSGANVLTF
CDR3 DNA: TGTGCCAGCAGCCCTGGGACAGGGGGCTTTTTCTCTGGGGCCAACGTCCTGACTTTC

V gene: TRBV2
clone size: .
D gene: TRBD2
J gene: TRBJ2-3
CDR3 protein: CASRGGLAVDTQYF
CDR3 DNA: TGTGCCAGCAGGGGGGGACTAGCAGTAGATACGCAGTATTTT

V gene: TRBV11-2
clone size: .
D gene: .
J gene: TRBJ1-4
CDR3 protein: CASSLERPVQKLFF
CDR3 DNA: TGTGCCAGCAGCTTAGAGAGACCCGTGCAAAAACTGTTTTTT

V gene: TRBV5-1
clone size: .
D gene: .
J gene: TRBJ2-5
CDR3 protein: CASSLAGRRETQYF
CDR3 DNA: TGCGCCAGCAGCTTGGCCGGAAGGCGAGAGACCCAGTACTTC

V gene: TRBV6-1
clone size: .
D gene: TRBD2
J gene: TRBJ2-7
CDR3 protein: CASRGTSRYEQYF
CDR3 DNA: TGTGCCAGCAGAGGGACTAGTAGGTACGAGCAGTACTTC

V gene: TRBV2
clone size: .
D gene: TRBD1
J gene: TRBJ2-3
CDR3 protein: CASRGGLVTDTQYF
CDR3 DNA: TGTGCCAGCAGAGGGGGCCTTGTCACAGATACGCAGTATTTT

V gene: TRBV7-3
clone size: .
D gene: .
J gene: TRBJ2-1
CDR3 protein: CASSLSGGPVTYNEQFF
CDR3 DNA: TGTGCCAGCAGCTTATCTGGGGGGCCGGTTACCTACAATGAGCAGTTCTTC

V gene: TRBV27
clone size: .
D gene: TRBD1
J gene: TRBJ2-4
CDR3 protein: CASSLRQGLIAKNIQYF
CDR3 DNA: TGTGCCAGCAGTCTGAGACAGGGCCTAATAGCCAAAAACATTCAGTACTTC

V gene: TRBV5-1
clone size: .
D gene: TRBD2
J gene: TRBJ2-6
CDR3 protein: CASSFRGGASGANVLTF
CDR3 DNA: TGCGCCAGCAGCTTCCGCGGGGGGGCCTCTGGGGCCAACGTCCTGACTTTC

V gene: TRBV27
clone size: .
D gene: .
J gene: TRBJ1-1
CDR3 protein: CASSTLDGVNTEAFF
CDR3 DNA: TGTGCCAGCAGTACTTTGGACGGAGTGAACACTGAAGCTTTCTTT

V gene: TRBV2
clone size: .
D gene: .
J gene: TRBJ1-4
CDR3 protein: CASMRIGEKLFF
CDR3 DNA: TGTGCCAGCATGAGGATTGGGGAAAAACTGTTTTTT

V gene: TRBV2
clone size: .
D gene: TRBD2
J gene: TRBJ2-1
CDR3 protein: CASSADGLAGNEQFF
CDR3 DNA: TGTGCCAGCAGTGCAGATGGACTAGCGGGCAATGAGCAGTTCTTC

V gene: TRBV9
clone size: .
D gene: TRBD1
J gene: TRBJ2-5
CDR3 protein: CASSVGDRGMGTQYF
CDR3 DNA: TGTGCCAGCAGCGTAGGTGACAGGGGCATGGGGACCCAGTACTTC

V gene: TRBV6-1
clone size: .
D gene: TRBD1
J gene: TRBJ1-1
CDR3 protein: CASSSLVGQTEAFF
CDR3 DNA: TGTGCCAGCAGTTCCCTGGTGGGACAGACCGAAGCTTTCTTT

V gene: TRBV30
clone size: .
D gene: TRBD1
J gene: TRBJ2-7
CDR3 protein: CAWSWTGPPYEQYF
CDR3 DNA: TGTGCCTGGAGTTGGACAGGGCCCCCCTACGAGCAGTACTTC

V gene: TRBV21-1
clone size: .
D gene: .
J gene: TRBJ1-4
CDR3 protein: CASSKNPTGLSEKLFF
CDR3 DNA: TGTGCCAGCAGCAAGAACCCCACAGGGCTATCTGAAAAACTGTTTTTT

V gene: TRBV29-1
clone size: .
D gene: .
J gene: TRBJ2-6
CDR3 protein: CSVEQGGSGANVLTF
CDR3 DNA: TGCAGCGTTGAACAGGGGGGGTCTGGGGCCAACGTCCTGACTTTC

V gene: TRBV7-9
clone size: .
D gene: .
J gene: TRBJ1-1
CDR3 protein: CASSLVYGEAFF
CDR3 DNA: TGTGCCAGCAGCTTAGTGTACGGTGAAGCTTTCTTT

V gene: TRBV7-3
clone size: once
D gene: TRBD2
J gene: TRBJ2-5
CDR3 protein: CASSSSSGGWETQYF
CDR3 DNA: TGTGCCAGCAGTTCGTCTAGCGGGGGTTGGGAGACCCAGTACTTC

V gene: TRBV6-1
clone size: .
D gene: .
J gene: TRBJ2-3
CDR3 protein: CASSGFDGRKDTQYF
CDR3 DNA: TGTGCCAGCAGTGGATTTGATGGGCGTAAAGATACGCAGTATTTT

V gene: TRBV2
clone size: .
D gene: TRBD1
J gene: TRBJ2-2
CDR3 protein: CASGDRLNTGELFF
CDR3 DNA: TGTGCCAGCGGGGACAGGCTCAACACCGGGGAGCTGTTTTTT

V gene: TRBV25-1
clone size: .
D gene: .
J gene: TRBJ2-1
CDR3 protein: CASSDPGTVKGHEQFF
CDR3 DNA: TGTGCCAGCAGTGATCCTGGGACGGTGAAAGGGCATGAGCAGTTCTTC